The table lists the clone carrying this T cell receptor beta chain with many counts. A second PCR, run for about 7 to 11 cycles, used a sample-barcoded 5' primer plus a J-beta primer mix. TCRdb passed the 5' RACE reads through MiXCR, listing each CDR3 protein once. The sample gives some 930,000 distinct CDR3 sequences, 29% of which show up once; roughly a tenth is in the top ten. The authors drew about 10 milliliters of peripheral blood from each donor. CDR1 is MGHRA and CDR2 is YSYEKL in the germline V gene. This CDR3 is 15 amino acids long. Trimming took off 6 bases at V and 6 bases at J, with 21 bases between the two ends. This entry is derived from a study of blood T cells in healthy people across ages. The same specimen was also included in a second study, on T cells of mothers and their children. Per that study: Sequencing returned over 10 million TCR beta CDR3 reads per mother and around 3 million per child.

The sequence was collected from a woman aged 40-49 years in good health. The specimen was blood. The chain employs TRBV4-1 and TRBJ2-7; a possible D gene is TRBD2 (5 bases). The DNA for the CDR3 is TGCGCCAGCAGTCCAGCTTTTCCGGGGTTGGGCGAGCAGTACTTC. It is translated as CASSPAFPGLGEQYF.